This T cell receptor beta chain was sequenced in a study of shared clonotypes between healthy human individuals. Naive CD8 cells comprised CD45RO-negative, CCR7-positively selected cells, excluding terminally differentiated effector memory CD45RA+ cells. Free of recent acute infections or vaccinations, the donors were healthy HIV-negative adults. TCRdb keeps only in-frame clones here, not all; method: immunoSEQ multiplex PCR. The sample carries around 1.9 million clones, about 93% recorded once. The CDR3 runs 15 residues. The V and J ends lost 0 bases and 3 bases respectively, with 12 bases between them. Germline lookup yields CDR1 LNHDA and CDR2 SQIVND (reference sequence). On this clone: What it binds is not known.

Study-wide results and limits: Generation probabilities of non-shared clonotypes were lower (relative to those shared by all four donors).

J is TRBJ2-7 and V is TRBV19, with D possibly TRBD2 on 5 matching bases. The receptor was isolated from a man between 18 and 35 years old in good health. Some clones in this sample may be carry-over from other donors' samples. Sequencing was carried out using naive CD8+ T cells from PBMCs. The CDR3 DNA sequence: TGTGCCAGTAGTATAGAACTAGGTTCAGTCTACGAGCAGTACTTC. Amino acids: CASSIELGSVYEQYF.